The 13 T cell receptor beta chains given below trace back to one sample, sequenced in a study of shared clonotypes between healthy human individuals. Method: immunoSEQ multiplex PCR; TCRdb's copy keeps in-frame clones and lacks some. The top ten hold 0.36% of the sample, which has approximately 1.5 million clones, approximately 98.5% seen once. Input material: naive CD4+ T cells sorted from blood. Regarding subset: CD45RA+ positively selected. Receptor source: a man younger than 40 in good health.

The chain recombines TRBV5-4 with TRBJ2-4, with 11 bases identical to TRBD2. This CDR3 region has 18 residues. Germline CDR1 and CDR2: SGHNT and YYREEE (reference sequence). J gave up 12 bases and V 1 base, and 18 bases lay outside the gene matches. CDR3 nucleotide sequence: TGTGCCAGCAGCTTGACGGAAGGACTAGCGGGTGGCGCGCGAAGTCAGTACTTC. This encodes CASSLTEGLAGGARSQYF.

The chain links TRBV5-1 to TRBJ1-2; D not certain. CDR1 and CDR2 (germline): SGHRS, YFSETQ. CDR3 size: 18 residues. Between the trimmed V and J ends, which lost 0 bases and 5 bases, there was a span of 23 bases. This chain's CDR3 is CASSLADITTASIYGYTF. CDR3 sequence (DNA): TGCGCCAGCAGCTTGGCCGATATCACAACCGCGTCTATATATGGCTACACCTTC.

The chain uses TRBV19 and TRBJ2-7, with 12 bases aligning to TRBD2. CDR3 length: 15 amino acids. J lost 1 base, V lost 6 bases, and 4 bases had no gene match. From germline, CDR1 is LNHDA and CDR2 SQIVND (reference sequence). CDR3 region: CASSAGTSGSYEQYF. In DNA form, the CDR3 reads TGTGCCAGTAGCGCCGGGACTAGCGGGTCCTACGAGCAGTACTTC.

The chain has TRBV11-2 and TRBJ1-4; a possible D gene is TRBD1 (6 bases). CDR1 SGHAT and CDR2 FQNNGV come from the germline V gene. The V end was cut by 1 base, the J end by 0 bases, with 12 bases between. The CDR3 runs to 17 residues. The CDR3 bases are TGTGCCAGCAGCTTAGGACAGGTCGTTGCAACTAATGAAAAACTGTTTTTT. Protein product: CASSLGQVVATNEKLFF.

This sequence joins TRBV6-5 and TRBJ1-1, with TRBD1 identical over 9 bases. Germline assignment: CDR1 MNHEY and CDR2 SVGAGI. This CDR3 is 15 amino acids long. V dropped 6 bases and J dropped 4; count of bases not matched to a gene: 9. The CDR3 region has the DNA TGTGCCAGCAGGGAGGACAGGGGAAGGATCACTGAAGCTTTCTTT. This gives the protein CASREDRGRITEAFF.

CDR3 DNA sequence: TGTGCCATCGGGCAGAACCCCACCGGGCAGTACTTC. Translation gives CAIGQNPTGQYF. The V gene is TRBV6-5, the J gene TRBJ2-7, with D uncertain. Deletions cut 10 bases from V and 9 bases from J, with 19 bases between. The germline CDR1 and CDR2 sequences are MNHEY and SVGAGI. This CDR3 contains 12 residues.

The rearrangement links TRBV6-5 to TRBJ2-6; TRBD1 or TRBD2 may be the D gene (6 bases each). This CDR3 contains 15 residues. The V gene's germline CDR1 is MNHEY and CDR2 SVGAGI. V lost 7 bases and J 2 bases, leaving 12 bases between the germline ends. CDR3 protein: CASTRGVTGANVLTF. CDR3 in DNA: TGTGCCAGCACGAGGGGGGTCACTGGGGCCAACGTCCTGACTTTC.

Concerning this clone itself: Other DNA sequences in this sample translate to the same CDR3. This sequence joins TRBV5-6 and TRBJ2-7; D tentatively reads TRBD1 or TRBD2 (5 bases each). The V gene's germline CDR1 is SGHDT and CDR2 YYEEEE. Trimming pared 4 bases from V and 3 bases from J, leaving 11 bases between. This CDR3 spans 13 amino acids. DNA for the CDR3: TGTGCCAGCAGCCCGGGACCGAACTACGAGCAGTACTTC. Translated: CASSPGPNYEQYF. Full variable domain (outside the CDR3, taken from reference TRBV5-6 and TRBJ2-7): DAGVTQSPTHLIKTRGQQVTLRCSPKSGHDTVSWYQQALGQGPQFIFQYYEEEERQRGNFPDRFSGHQFPNYSSELNVNALLLGDSALYLCASSPGPNYEQYFGPGTRLTVT.

This sequence joins TRBV15 and TRBJ2-2; 11 bases map to TRBD2. Per the germline V gene, CDR1 is LNHNV and CDR2 is YYDKDF (reference sequence). The V and J ends lost 5 bases and 2 bases, in that order; junction bases with no gene match: 1. This CDR3 comprises 15 residues. CDR3 protein: CATSGTSGNTGELFF. In DNA, the CDR3 is TGTGCCACCAGCGGGACTAGCGGAAACACCGGGGAGCTGTTTTTT.

V usage is TRBV25-1 and J usage is TRBJ1-5, with D possibly being TRBD1 (5 bases). Trimming shortened V by 6 bases and J by 4 bases, and 7 bases separated the two germline ends. Per germline, CDR1 MGHDK and CDR2 SYGVNS. CDR3 length: 12 amino acids. The chain's CDR3 is CASREGNQPQHF. The CDR3 nucleotides read TGTGCCAGCAGGGAGGGGAATCAGCCCCAGCATTTT. The variable domain in full, completed from reference TRBV25-1 and TRBJ1-5, reads EADIYQTPRYLVIGTGKKITLECSQTMGHDKMYWYQQDPGMELHLIHYSYGVNSTEKGDLSSESTVSRIRTEHFPLTLESARPSHTSQYLCASREGNQPQHFGDGTRLSIL.

This rearrangement joins TRBV5-1 to TRBJ2-1; no clear D gene. From germline, CDR1 is SGHRS and CDR2 YFSETQ. The CDR3 is 15 amino acids. Trimming cost V 0 bases and J 5 bases, with 12 bases left between them. CDR3 nucleotide sequence: TGCGCCAGCAGCTTGGTAGGGTTTAATCACAATGAGCAGTTCTTC. Its translation is CASSLVGFNHNEQFF.

The genes are TRBV5-5 and TRBJ2-3, with D tentatively TRBD2 (5 bases). This CDR3 is built from 16 residues. Germline V lookup: CDR1 SGHKS, CDR2 YYEKEE (reference sequence). Between the trimmed V and J ends, which lost 2 bases and 4 bases, there was a span of 17 bases. CDR3 in DNA: TGTGCCAGCAGCTTTCACGGGGTGGATCTCCCAGATACGCAGTATTTT. This gives the protein CASSFHGVDLPDTQYF.

This rearrangement joins TRBV7-6 to TRBJ2-7, with 8 bases fitting TRBD2. V trimming: 5 bases; J trimming: 4 bases; junction bases outside the gene matches: 7. The CDR3 contains 14 residues. Germline V gives CDR1 SGHVS, CDR2 FNYEAQ. The CDR3 nucleotides read TGTGCCAGCAGCCCTCCGACGGGAGGGTACGAGCAGTACTTC. Protein product: CASSPPTGGYEQYF.